The clone carrying this T cell receptor (beta chain) was found once. Its antigen is not known. Germline V CDR1 and CDR2: KGHSH, LQKENI. The CDR3 totals 16 residues. With 3 bases clipped from V and 3 bases from J, the junction kept 4 bases outside the gene matches. The record originates from a study of T cell responses to AZD1222 COVID-19 vaccine. Some clones are missing from TCRdb's copy, which holds only in-frame ones; the method was immunoSEQ multiplex PCR. The sample holds more than 100,000 clones, just under 90% seen once. Study-wide findings and caveats: Repertoire sampling occurred only after the peak T cell response. Spike-specific TCR breadth and depth both grew after two AZD1222 doses.

The gene calls are TRBV18 and TRBJ2-1; TRBD2 aligns across 11 bases. The sequencing used peripheral blood, collected on day 0 of AZD1222 vaccination. This receptor was obtained from an adult in good health. CDR3 sequence: CASSPLAGGNYNEQFF. The CDR3 region has the DNA TGTGCCAGCTCACCTTTAGCGGGAGGGAACTACAATGAGCAGTTCTTC.